This note documents a single T cell receptor beta chain sequence. Its specificity is unknown. This entry is derived from a study of OX40 agonist ivuxolimab in advanced cancers. Looking at the study overall: Ivuxolimab, an antibody acting as an agonist of OX40 (CD134), was used to treat patients. Intravenous ivuxolimab at 0.01 to 10 mg/kg was given to patients every 2 weeks.

Repertoires were generated with immunoSEQ multiplex PCR, while TCRdb's copy carries only in-frame clones and drops some. The sample comprises about 100,000 clones, 70% to 90% of which are singletons, and 0.15% to 0.2% rests with the top ten. Germline assignment: CDR1 WSHSY and CDR2 SAAADI. Losses at the gene ends were 3 bases for V and 2 bases for J; bases not matched to a gene: 4. The CDR3 has 14 residues. Study results and caveats: Doses of 0.1 to 3.0 mg/kg were accompanied by clonal expansion of CD4+ and CD8+ blood T cells by week 6.

Samples were taken at baseline and on day 1 of cycles 4 and 7. The starting material was CD4+ or CD8+ T cells sorted from blood, obtained in a trial of the OX40 agonist ivuxolimab. The origin of this receptor is an adult with an advanced solid tumor such as melanoma, head and neck, liver or kidney cancer. V is TRBV10-2 and J is TRBJ2-7; 7 nucleotides match TRBD1. In DNA form, the CDR3 reads TGCGCCAGCAGTGAACGGACAGGTCCCTACGAGCAGTACTTC. Its translation is CASSERTGPYEQYF.